The next 20 T cell receptor beta chains were all read from a single sample in a study of blood T cell repertoires in COVID-19. The assay was immunoSEQ multiplex PCR, and TCRdb's table has in-frame clones only and misses some. The table lists roughly 570,000 clones, about 88% of them singletons, with roughly 8% in the top ten. The source material was peripheral blood. The source of these receptors is a woman between 45 and 60 years old with COVID-19, enrolled during active disease.

The chain is built from TRBV28 and TRBJ2-2; tentative D call: TRBD1 (6 bases). Germline V gene data show CDR1 as MDHEN and CDR2 as SYDVKM. Trimming removed 3 bases from V and 0 bases from J, with 8 bases in between. The CDR3 has 15 amino acids. CDR3 sequence reads: CASSFGGANTGELFF. The CDR3 DNA follows: TGTGCCAGCAGTTTTGGGGGCGCGAACACCGGGGAGCTGTTTTTT.

This clone was picked up one time. The V gene is TRBV12-5, the J gene TRBJ2-5; no clear D gene. CDR3 length: 14 residues. V shed 6 bases and J shed 5 bases, with 16 bases lying between them. Looked up from germline, CDR1 is LGHNT and CDR2 is FRNRAP. CDR3 DNA: TGTGCTAGTGGCCCGAAGTCAGGTGAGGAGACCCAGTACTTC. Amino acids: CASGPKSGEETQYF.

The rearrangement uses TRBV7-9 and TRBJ2-7; 14 bases map to TRBD2. Germline CDR1 and CDR2: SEHNR and FQNEAQ (reference sequence). CDR3 length: 15 residues. The trim removed 5 bases at V and 4 bases at J, leaving 4 bases unmatched. CDR3 sequence (DNA): TGTGCCAGCAGCCGGACTAGCGGGGGGTTTTACGAGCAGTACTTC. Its translation: CASSRTSGGFYEQYF.

The chain recombines TRBV14 with TRBJ2-1; D is possibly TRBD2 (6 bases). CDR3 length equals 15 residues. V was pared by 4 bases and J by 0 bases, with 10 bases between. The germline gives CDR1 SGHDN, CDR2 FVKESK. The CDR3 protein is CASSLGGGSYNEQFF. DNA of the CDR3: TGTGCCAGCAGCCTCGGGGGAGGCTCCTACAATGAGCAGTTCTTC.

This clone turned up a few times. CDR3: CASSPGRMSNQPQHF. The CDR3 coding sequence is TGTGCCAGCAGTCCTGGGAGGATGAGCAATCAGCCCCAGCATTTT. V gene TRBV4-2 combines with J gene TRBJ1-5; D call uncertain. Germline V lookup: CDR1 LGHNA, CDR2 YNFKEQ. This CDR3 region has 15 residues. V lost 6 bases, J lost 1 base, and 13 bases lay in between.

V usage is TRBV7-9 and J usage is TRBJ2-1, with 9 positions matching TRBD1. The CDR3 consists of 14 residues. In germline, CDR1 is SEHNR, CDR2 FQNEAQ (reference sequence). The ends lost 5 bases at V and 6 bases at J; junction bases unmatched: 5. For the CDR3, the DNA is TGTGCCAGCAGCATAACAGGGGGCTTCAATGAGCAGTTCTTC. This translates into CASSITGGFNEQFF.

The rearrangement links TRBV9 to TRBJ1-3; D gene ambiguous. The length of the CDR3 is 13 residues. Trimming removed 4 bases from V and 2 bases from J, with 7 bases in between. Germline assignment: CDR1 SGDLS and CDR2 YYNGEE. In nucleotides, the CDR3 is TGTGCCAGCAGCCCCATTCCTGGAAACACCATATATTTT. It yields the protein CASSPIPGNTIYF.

V is TRBV18 and J is TRBJ1-1; 10 positions match TRBD1. Germline V gene sequence: CDR1 KGHSH, CDR2 LQKENI. V trimming: 6 bases; J trimming: 3 bases; junction bases outside the gene matches: 4. The CDR3 totals 14 residues. CDR3 sequence: CASSTGGADTEAFF. CDR3 coding DNA: TGTGCCAGCTCGACAGGGGGCGCAGACACTGAAGCTTTCTTT.

The CDR3 reads CASRMGGIAPLNYGYTF. CDR3 bases: TGTGCCAGTAGGATGGGGGGGATTGCCCCCCTTAACTATGGCTACACCTTC. V and J are TRBV19 and TRBJ1-2; possibly TRBD1 for D (5 bases). The CDR3 is 17 amino acids. Germline V gene sequence: CDR1 LNHDA, CDR2 SQIVND (reference sequence). Trimming shortened V by 6 bases and J by 1 base, and 21 bases separated the two germline ends.

The chain recombines TRBV18 with TRBJ1-1; 7 bases are shared with TRBD1. Germline CDR1 and CDR2: KGHSH and LQKENI. The J segment lost 0 bases and the V segment lost 4 bases, leaving 8 bases of the junction unmatched. The CDR3 sequence is 16 residues long. CDR3 loop: CASSQWQGDMNTEAFF. The CDR3 region has the DNA TGTGCCAGCTCACAATGGCAGGGGGACATGAACACTGAAGCTTTCTTT.

A remark on this clone: The same CDR3 can be traced to other DNA sequences in this sample. The chain carries TRBV19 and TRBJ1-5; D is unresolved. The germline V and J ends were trimmed by 4 bases and 2 bases, with 6 bases remaining between them. From germline, CDR1 is LNHDA and CDR2 SQIVND (reference sequence). The CDR3 consists of 13 residues. CDR3 nucleotides: TGTGCCAGTAGTAATCGGGGCAATCAGCCCCAGCATTTT. It is translated as CASSNRGNQPQHF.

CDR3 bases: TGTGCCTGGAATGGGGGGGCCCGGAATGAGCAGTTCTTC. This codes for CAWNGGARNEQFF. This sequence joins TRBV30 and TRBJ2-1; maybe TRBD2 (7 bases). CDR1 and CDR2 (germline): GTSNPN, SVGIG (reference sequence). V lost 4 bases, J lost 7 bases, and 14 bases lay in between. This CDR3 is 13 amino acids long.

The sample holds a few counts of this clone. The genes are TRBV6-5 and TRBJ1-6, with 7 bases aligning to TRBD1. The germline gives CDR1 MNHEY, CDR2 SVGAGI. The CDR3 sequence is 12 residues long. V lost 8 bases and J lost 11; bases outside the gene matches: 6. The CDR3 is CASLQGRPPLHF. In DNA form, the CDR3 reads TGTGCCAGCCTACAGGGGAGGCCACCCCTCCACTTT.

The chain couples TRBV5-4 to TRBJ2-1; TRBD2 aligns across 14 bases. Per the germline V gene, CDR1 is SGHNT and CDR2 is YYREEE (reference sequence). V dropped 0 bases and J dropped 9; count of bases not matched to a gene: 2. The CDR3 loop spans 15 amino acids. The CDR3 sequence is CASSLATSGGGEQFF. CDR3 nucleotides: TGTGCCAGCAGCTTGGCGACTAGCGGGGGGGGTGAGCAGTTCTTC.

The rearrangement joins TRBV7-2 to TRBJ2-3; D is possibly TRBD1 (6 bases). The germline CDR1 and CDR2 sequences are SGHTA and FQGNSA. Trimming pared 1 base from V and 6 bases from J, leaving 11 bases between. The CDR3 runs 14 residues. The DNA of the CDR3 is TGTGCCAGCAGCTTAGATGGGGGCTCGGATACGCAGTATTTT. Amino acids: CASSLDGGSDTQYF.

The DNA for the CDR3 is TGCAGCGTTGAAGATGTGGGCAGGGGGCGGGCTGAAGCTTTCTTT. Encoded protein: CSVEDVGRGRAEAFF. V gene TRBV29-1 combines with J gene TRBJ1-1; 8 nucleotides line up with TRBD1. The V and J ends lost 0 bases and 6 bases, in that order; junction bases with no gene match: 9. CDR3 size: 15 residues. Germline loops: CDR1 SQVTM, CDR2 ANQGSEA.

The chain is built from TRBV19 and TRBJ2-6, with D perhaps matching TRBD1 (6 bases). Germline V gene data show CDR1 as LNHDA and CDR2 as SQIVND (reference sequence). The CDR3 consists of 18 residues. The V end was cut by 3 bases, the J end by 0 bases, with 15 bases between. The CDR3 bases are TGTGCCAGTAGTATTCAGGGGCCCCAAAGCTCTGGGGCCAACGTCCTGACTTTC. It yields the protein CASSIQGPQSSGANVLTF. The whole variable domain, remainder taken from reference TRBV19 and TRBJ2-6, is DGGITQSPKYLFRKEGQNVTLSCEQNLNHDAMYWYRQDPGQGLRLIYYSQIVNDFQKGDIAEGYSVSREKKESFPLTVTSAQKNPTAFYLCASSIQGPQSSGANVLTFGAGSRLTVL.

The CDR3 region is CASSEERGNEKLFF. In nucleotides, the CDR3 is TGTGCCAGCAGTGAGGAGCGAGGCAATGAAAAACTGTTTTTT. The genes are TRBV25-1 and TRBJ1-4, with D unresolved. Germline V gives CDR1 MGHDK, CDR2 SYGVNS. V was cut by 3 bases and J by 5 bases, with 10 bases left in between. This CDR3 region has 14 residues.

The chain combines TRBV24-1 with TRBJ2-1; the D gene is possibly TRBD1 (6 bases). The CDR3 loop spans 17 amino acids. Germline V lookup: CDR1 KGHDR, CDR2 SFDVKD. V lost 1 base and J 0 bases, leaving 12 bases between the germline ends. The CDR3 nucleotides are TGTGCCACCAGTGATTTCCCGGACAGCAGCTCCTACAATGAGCAGTTCTTC. Its translation: CATSDFPDSSSYNEQFF.

The chain employs TRBV5-1 and TRBJ1-1, with D possibly matching TRBD1 (6 bases). Trimming shortened V by 7 bases and J by 0 bases, and 7 bases separated the two germline ends. The CDR3 covers 12 residues. Germline V CDR1 and CDR2: SGHRS, YFSETQ. The CDR3 DNA follows: TGCGCCAGCCGACAGGTGAACACTGAAGCTTTCTTT. Translation gives CASRQVNTEAFF.